Here is one TCR beta chain with its context. This record belongs to a study of OX40 agonist ivuxolimab in advanced cancers. The CDR3 totals 13 residues. Trimming left V 2 bases short and J 8 bases short, with 9 bases between. Germline V lookup: CDR1 SNHLY, CDR2 FYNNEI. The repertoire was sequenced with immunoSEQ multiplex PCR; TCRdb's copy has only in-frame clones and lacks some. The profile shows about 50,000 clones, 85% of them singletons. This chain joins TRBV2 and TRBJ1-4; no clear D. The material sequenced was CD4+ or CD8+ T cells sorted from blood, taken in a trial of the OX40 agonist ivuxolimab. This sequence was found in an adult with an advanced solid tumor such as melanoma, head and neck, liver or kidney cancer. The CDR3 nucleotides are TGTGCCAGCAGTGAAAGGGTATTGGAAAAACTGTTTTTT. Its translation: CASSERVLEKLFF.